This TCR beta chain originates from a study of T cells in Graves' hyperthyroidism and ophthalmopathy. RNA transcripts were the template for amplifying TCR beta CDR3 regions. The HTBI primer set served for first-round RT-PCR of the TCR CDR3. MiXCR was run by TCRdb on the multiplex PCR reads, yielding one entry per CDR3 protein. The sample holds some 440,000 distinct CDR3 sequences, 15% to 19% seen once. Looked up from germline, CDR1 is SGHTA and CDR2 is FQGNSA. J gave up 9 bases and V 3 bases, and 9 bases lay outside the gene matches. This CDR3 has 16 residues. Study results and caveats: Clonotypes that were expanded in thyroid above 0.001 mostly appeared in blood too.

An absence of ophthalmopathy progression within 18 months meant stable Graves' hyperthyroidism. As regards this clonotype: Its antigen is not identified.

Specimen: blood. The gene calls are TRBV7-2 and TRBJ2-7; 15 positions agree with TRBD2. This TCR came from a woman between 18 and 29 years old with Graves' hyperthyroidism. The DNA of the CDR3 is TGTGCCAGCAGCTTGGGACTAGCGGGGGGCCCGGCACGGCAGTACTTC. Amino acids: CASSLGLAGGPARQYF.